This passage covers 9 T cell receptor beta chains from one sample sequenced in a study of blood T cell repertoires in COVID-19 (dated by TCRdb to the early 2020s). Library preparation was by the immunoSEQ multiplex PCR assay. TCRdb carries this immuneACCESS record with in-frame sequences only. Its versions omit some clonotypes, under half of them owing to an unresolved V gene in the studies checked, with the rest unexplained. The sample table records more than 150,000 clones; around 80% of these occur just once. Of the sample, 15% to 20% is held by the ten largest clones. Sequencing used PBMCs or T cells enriched from blood (not recorded which). These receptors originate from a woman between 50 and 59 years old who had recovered from COVID-19.

This chain uses TRBV5-1 with TRBJ2-3, with TRBD2 matching 9 bases. The V and J ends lost 3 bases and 5 bases, in that order; junction bases with no gene match: 10. This CDR3 comprises 16 residues. The germline gives CDR1 SGHRS, CDR2 YFSETQ. CDR3: CASSYGAGGPGDTQYF. Written as DNA, the CDR3 is TGCGCCAGCAGCTACGGAGCGGGAGGTCCGGGAGATACGCAGTATTTT.

This clone has just a few counts. The chain combines TRBV18 with TRBJ1-2; TRBD1 matches 8 bases. The V and J ends lost 3 bases and 5 bases, in that order; junction bases with no gene match: 8. The CDR3 is 15 residues long. Germline-derived CDR1 and CDR2 are KGHSH and LQKENI. The CDR3 loop reads CASSPRTGSPYGYTF. The CDR3 DNA follows: TGTGCCAGCTCACCCAGGACAGGGTCCCCTTATGGCTACACCTTC.

The chain links TRBV28 to TRBJ2-7; no firm D call. Germline lookup yields CDR1 MDHEN and CDR2 SYDVKM. Trimming cost V 3 bases and J 9 bases, with 21 bases left between them. There are 15 residues in the CDR3. The CDR3 region has the DNA TGTGCCAGCAGTTTGGCCGGCAGCTGGGCCCTTGGGCAGTACTTC. Protein: CASSLAGSWALGQYF. Full variable domain (missing parts from reference TRBV28 and TRBJ2-7): DVKVTQSSRYLVKRTGEKVFLECVQDMDHENMFWYRQDPGLGLRLIYFSYDVKMKEKGDIPEGYSVSREKKERFSLILESASTNQTSMYLCASSLAGSWALGQYFGPGTRLTVT.

This clone was seen once. The rearrangement links TRBV6-1 to TRBJ2-7, with D tentatively TRBD2 (5 bases). From germline, CDR1 is MNHNS and CDR2 SASEGT. This CDR3 spans 15 amino acids. Trimming took 0 bases from V and 1 from J, leaving 10 bases between them. This chain's CDR3 is CASSEAGGPSYEQYF. CDR3 sequence (DNA): TGTGCCAGCAGTGAAGCGGGCGGGCCTTCCTACGAGCAGTACTTC.

The chain employs TRBV5-1 and TRBJ2-7; 7 bases agree with TRBD1. The germline V gene has CDR1 SGHRS and CDR2 YFSETQ. V lost 0 bases and J lost 5; bases outside the gene matches: 8. The CDR3 spans 15 residues. CDR3 in amino acids: CASSLGTGAMDEQYF. The CDR3 DNA follows: TGCGCCAGCAGCTTGGGTACAGGGGCAATGGACGAGCAGTACTTC.

The CDR3, as DNA: TGTGCCAGCAGCGAAACAGGGGGCTCCTACAATGAGCAGTTCTTC. Its protein product is CASSETGGSYNEQFF. This chain links TRBV11-2 with TRBJ2-1; 8 bases line up with TRBD1. With 5 bases clipped from V and 0 bases from J, the junction kept 3 bases outside the gene matches. CDR1 is SGHAT, CDR2 FQNNGV, per germline. This CDR3 has 15 amino acids.

The chain couples TRBV7-6 to TRBJ2-2; D perhaps matches TRBD2 (5 bases). The V end was cut by 9 bases, the J end by 5 bases, with 19 bases between. Germline V gene data show CDR1 as SGHVS and CDR2 as FNYEAQ. The CDR3 consists of 15 residues. The CDR3 DNA reads as TGTGCCAGTACTCCCGGGATGACGGGGACCGGGGAGCTGTTTTTT. Translating gives CASTPGMTGTGELFF. Based on the CDR3 plus reference TRBV7-6 and TRBJ2-2, the full variable domain is GAGVSQSPRYKVTKRGQDVALRCDPISGHVSLYWYRQALGQGPEFLTYFNYEAQQDKSGLPNDRFSAERPEGSISTLTIQRTEQRDSAMYRCASTPGMTGTGELFFGEGSRLTVL.

The gene calls are TRBV7-2 and TRBJ1-4; TRBD1 matches at 10 bases. Germline V gives CDR1 SGHTA, CDR2 FQGNSA. Trimming removed 8 bases from V and 0 bases from J; junction bases left unmatched: 0. The CDR3 covers 14 residues. Here the CDR3 DNA reads TGTGCCAGCGGACAGGGGGCAACTAATGAAAAACTGTTTTTT. This sequence encodes CASGQGATNEKLFF.

This clone came up a few times. The chain combines TRBV4-2 with TRBJ2-1, with 16 bases matching TRBD2. The germline V gene encodes CDR1 LGHNA and CDR2 YNFKEQ. This CDR3 has 17 residues. The ends lost 2 bases at V and 7 bases at J; junction bases unmatched: 5. The CDR3 reads CASSQPGLAGGPNEQFF. The CDR3 coding sequence is TGTGCCAGCAGCCAACCGGGACTAGCGGGAGGGCCGAATGAGCAGTTCTTC.